One sample yielded the 14 T cell receptor beta chains listed below, sequenced in a study of cytomegalovirus exposure and HLA in healthy donors. Sequencing was performed with immunoSEQ multiplex PCR; in TCRdb, only in-frame clones are kept and a portion is missing. The sample shows tens of thousands of clones, about 94% of them seen only once. The sequenced sample consisted of PBMCs. These receptors all come from a woman under 30 in good health and CMV-seronegative.

In nucleotides, the CDR3 is TGTGCCAGCGCAAGTACAGGGATCTTCAGATCACCCCTCCACTTT. Translating gives CASASTGIFRSPLHF. V usage is TRBV2 and J usage is TRBJ1-6, with a weak D call TRBD1 (6 bases). Germline V gene sequence: CDR1 SNHLY, CDR2 FYNNEI. Between the trimmed V and J ends, which lost 8 bases and 10 bases, there was a span of 21 bases. This CDR3 is built from 15 residues.

This clone was detected only once. This chain links TRBV29-1 with TRBJ2-3; possible D gene TRBD1, 5 bases. CDR3 length: 14 residues. Germline V gene data show CDR1 as SQVTM and CDR2 as ANQGSEA. V was cut by 3 bases and J by 3 bases, with 13 bases left in between. The CDR3 reads CSVEGPGVTDTQYF. In nucleotides, the CDR3 is TGCAGCGTTGAGGGGCCGGGTGTGACAGATACGCAGTATTTT.

The V gene is TRBV4-3, the J gene TRBJ1-1; 8 nucleotides align to TRBD1. This CDR3 contains 16 residues. Germline CDR1 is LGHNA and CDR2 is YSLEER. V dropped 1 base and J dropped 5; count of bases not matched to a gene: 9. CDR3 loop: CASSQAPGQGGTEAFF. The CDR3 region has the DNA TGCGCCAGCAGCCAAGCCCCAGGACAGGGTGGGACTGAAGCTTTCTTT.

The gene calls are TRBV15 and TRBJ1-1, with 8 bases aligning to TRBD1. The CDR3 runs 12 residues. Germline values: CDR1 LNHNV, CDR2 YYDKDF (reference sequence). J was trimmed by 10 bases and V by 3 bases; bases with no gene match: 4. CDR3 nucleotide sequence: TGTGCCACCAGCAGTGACAGGGGCCCAGCTTTCTTT. This codes for CATSSDRGPAFF.

V is TRBV6-5 and J is TRBJ1-4; TRBD1 aligns across 11 bases. Per the germline V gene, CDR1 is MNHEY and CDR2 is SVGAGI. The CDR3 loop spans 15 amino acids. After removal of 9 bases from V and 3 bases from J, the junction contained 6 bases not matched to a gene. The CDR3 DNA sequence: TGTGCCAGTGGTTGGACAGGGGGCTCTAATGAAAAACTGTTTTTT. It yields the protein CASGWTGGSNEKLFF.

V is TRBV5-1 and J is TRBJ2-2; D is possibly TRBD2 (5 bases). The V gene lost 0 bases and the J gene lost 2 bases, with 8 bases spanning the gap. This CDR3 contains 15 residues. Looked up from germline, CDR1 is SGHRS and CDR2 is YFSETQ. CDR3 protein: CASSLGEGNTGELFF. CDR3 sequence (DNA): TGCGCCAGCAGCTTGGGAGAGGGAAACACCGGGGAGCTGTTTTTT.

The V gene is TRBV5-1, the J gene TRBJ2-3, with D perhaps matching TRBD1 (6 bases). Per the germline V gene, CDR1 is SGHRS and CDR2 is YFSETQ. The CDR3 covers 19 residues. V was pared by 1 base and J by 3 bases, with 24 bases between. The CDR3 nucleotides are TGCGCCAGCAGCTTGCGGGATCGGACAGAAAACCCGCAAACAGATACGCAGTATTTT. Protein product: CASSLRDRTENPQTDTQYF.

The count of this clone is one. The chain has TRBV6-5 and TRBJ2-7, with 7 bases identical to TRBD1. Germline lookup yields CDR1 MNHEY and CDR2 SVGAGI. Unmatched junction bases numbered 7, after V lost 7 bases and J lost 4 bases. The CDR3 extends over 13 amino acids. In DNA form, the CDR3 reads TGTGCCAGCAAAGGGGGACAGAAATACGAGCAGTACTTC. Protein sequence: CASKGGQKYEQYF.

CDR3 residues: CASGGGIKTTETQYF. The DNA for the CDR3 is TGCGCCAGCGGGGGGGGCATCAAAACGACAGAGACCCAGTACTTC. V and J are TRBV5-1 and TRBJ2-5, with D maybe TRBD2 (7 bases). This CDR3 contains 15 residues. The germline CDR1 and CDR2 sequences are SGHRS and YFSETQ. V was cut by 7 bases and J by 4 bases, with 20 bases left in between.

This clone was seen a single time. The J gene is TRBJ2-5, the V gene TRBV7-9, with D perhaps matching TRBD2 (5 bases). Germline V gene sequence: CDR1 SEHNR, CDR2 FQNEAQ (reference sequence). Deletions cut 5 bases from V and 0 bases from J, with 10 bases between. This CDR3 has 14 residues. Here the CDR3 reads CASSAGLDQETQYF. DNA of the CDR3: TGTGCCAGCAGCGCCGGACTGGACCAAGAGACCCAGTACTTC.

The chain links TRBV11-2 to TRBJ2-1, with 7 positions matching TRBD2. The CDR3 has 15 amino acids. J was trimmed by 10 bases and V by 3 bases; bases with no gene match: 12. Germline values: CDR1 SGHAT, CDR2 FQNNGV. CDR3 region: CASSFPGTTRQEQFF. The DNA of the CDR3 is TGTGCCAGCAGCTTTCCCGGGACTACCCGGCAAGAGCAGTTCTTC.

This chain joins TRBV7-9 and TRBJ1-1, with TRBD1 identical over 7 bases. The J segment lost 8 bases and the V segment lost 0 bases, leaving 6 bases of the junction unmatched. This CDR3 region has 14 residues. Germline V gene data show CDR1 as SEHNR and CDR2 as FQNEAQ (reference sequence). The CDR3 reads CASSLADRAMEAFF. For the CDR3, the DNA is TGTGCCAGCAGCTTAGCTGACAGGGCGATGGAAGCTTTCTTT.

This clone has a single count. The chain joins TRBV30 to TRBJ1-1, with 10 bases fitting TRBD1. Germline CDR1 GTSNPN, CDR2 SVGIG (reference sequence). The CDR3 consists of 13 residues. Trimming at V came to 8 bases and at J to 4 bases, leaving 7 bases not matched to a gene. CDR3 sequence: CAGSRDRGTEAFF. DNA for the CDR3: TGTGCCGGGTCCCGGGACAGGGGCACTGAAGCTTTCTTT.

This clone has a single count. The gene calls are TRBV19 and TRBJ1-1, with unresolved D. V was trimmed by 6 bases and J by 2 bases, leaving 10 bases between them. Germline CDR1 is LNHDA and CDR2 is SQIVND (reference sequence). This CDR3 spans 13 amino acids. The CDR3: CASRTLGNTEAFF. CDR3 nucleotides: TGTGCCAGTAGGACGCTAGGAAACACTGAAGCTTTCTTT.